This T cell receptor beta chain is drawn from a study of regulatory T cells in long-lasting Graves disease. At the level of the study: Patients met the persistent Graves' disease definition after over 5 years of antithyroid drugs with positive TSH receptor antibodies. Study-wide findings and caveats: Favored gene segments in persistent disease were TRBV28, TRBJ1-2 and TRBJ2-5. Sharing of public clonotypes was greater in persistent patients (about 2,700) than in new patients (about 970).

Time point noted: persistent/refractory GD, antithyroid drugs over 5 years with positive TRAb. The authors made the TCR library using RNA they extracted from PBMCs. According to the study, TCR beta libraries were built with iRepertoire HTBI primers and CDR3-region Arm-PCR. TCRdb processed the multiplex PCR reads anew with MiXCR; each CDR3 protein has one entry. Of about 400,000 distinct CDR3 sequences listed, less than 25% are singletons. This clonotype was counted at least ten times. Its antigen is not known. An end of the junction does not agree with germline; a read error may underlie this. The CDR3 length is 13 residues.

The chain is built from TRBV12-3 or TRBV12-4 and TRBJ2-7; TRBD2 might be the D (6 bases). The clonotype originates from a female donor with Graves disease. The material sequenced was peripheral blood mononuclear cells (PBMCs), taken when the disease was refractory, from a patient treated with antithyroid drugs. The CDR3 reads CASSLAAGTAWNF. CDR3 coding DNA: TGTGCCAGCAGTTTAGCGGCGGGAACAGCCTGGAACTTC.